What follows are 10 T cell receptor beta chains derived from one specimen sequenced in a study of early T cells in non-severe SARS-CoV-2 infection. MiXCR, applied by TCRdb to the 5' RACE reads, yields one record per CDR3 protein. This table has about 110,000 distinct CDR3 sequences, 11% appearing once. Sequenced input: whole blood. These receptors all stem from an adult who was a healthcare worker with PCR-confirmed SARS-CoV-2 infection or an uninfected control (not recorded which).

This clonotype was seen at least ten times. V and J are TRBV9 and TRBJ2-1; 9 bases map to TRBD2. The V gene end was trimmed by 2 bases and the J gene end by 7 bases; junction bases not matched to a gene: 4. CDR1 is SGDLS and CDR2 is YYNGEE in the germline V gene. This CDR3 comprises 14 residues. In nucleotides, the CDR3 is TGTGCCAGCAGCGTCCTCCTAGCGGGGAATGAGCAGTTCTTC. It translates to CASSVLLAGNEQFF. Using reference TRBV9 and TRBJ2-1 for the parts outside the CDR3, the full variable domain is DSGVTQTPKHLITATGQRVTLRCSPRSGDLSVYWYQQSLDQGLQFLIQYYNGEERAKGNILERFSAQQFPDLHSELNLSSLELGDSALYFCASSVLLAGNEQFFGPGTRLTVL.

This clonotype has a handful of counts. The V call is TRBV7-7, the J call TRBJ2-5; D gene unclear. This CDR3 contains 13 residues. CDR1 and CDR2 from the germline V gene are SSHAT and FNYEAQ (reference sequence). V was pared by 5 bases and J by 2 bases, with 9 bases between. CDR3 sequence: CASSMDGQETQYF. The DNA for the CDR3 is TGTGCCAGCAGCATGGACGGACAAGAGACCCAGTACTTC.

This clonotype was seen repeatedly, ten times or more. V and J are TRBV5-1 and TRBJ2-1; 7 bases are shared with TRBD1. Trimming cost V 1 base and J 0 bases; bases outside gene matches: 4. The CDR3 sequence is 16 residues long. Germline assignment: CDR1 SGHRS and CDR2 YFSETQ. This CDR3 reads CASSLIWDSSYNEQFF. The CDR3 region has the DNA TGCGCCAGCAGCTTGATCTGGGACAGCTCCTACAATGAGCAGTTCTTC.

This clonotype appeared a few times. CDR3 protein: CASSSWAISYGYTF. DNA of the CDR3: TGTGCCAGCAGTTCCTGGGCCATATCCTATGGCTACACCTTC. The chain joins TRBV28 to TRBJ1-2; unclear D gene. The CDR3 spans 14 residues. Deletions cut 4 bases from V and 4 bases from J, with 13 bases between. Germline CDR1 MDHEN, CDR2 SYDVKM.

Ten or more counts support this clonotype. The V call is TRBV2, the J call TRBJ2-2; possible D gene TRBD1, 5 bases. The V gene lost 5 bases and the J gene lost 4 bases, with 14 bases spanning the gap. The CDR3 totals 15 residues. Germline CDR1 SNHLY, CDR2 FYNNEI. The CDR3 here is CASSQGRLGTGELFF. The CDR3 nucleotides read TGTGCCAGCAGTCAGGGCCGCCTGGGCACCGGGGAGCTGTTTTTT.

J is TRBJ2-3 and V is TRBV5-5; maybe TRBD2 (5 bases). CDR1 and CDR2 from the germline V gene are SGHKS and YYEKEE (reference sequence). V lost 0 bases to trimming and J lost 5 bases, with 13 bases between them. This CDR3 region has 15 residues. In DNA form, the CDR3 reads TGTGCCAGCAGCTTGGACAGCGGATCCGAAGATACGCAGTATTTT. This sequence encodes CASSLDSGSEDTQYF.

This clonotype appeared a few times. The chain couples TRBV20-1 to TRBJ2-3, with D perhaps matching TRBD1 (5 bases). V was shortened by 6 bases and J by 3 bases, with 16 bases between the two germline ends. CDR3 length: 14 residues. Germline CDR1 reads DFQATT; CDR2 reads SNEGSKA (reference sequence). CDR3: CSAIGAGNTDTQYF. DNA of the CDR3: TGCAGTGCGATAGGGGCAGGAAATACAGATACGCAGTATTTT.

This clonotype was seen more than once but under ten times. The rearrangement links TRBV20-1 to TRBJ2-5; a possible D gene is TRBD2 (6 bases). The CDR3 has 12 residues. Trimming took 3 bases from V and 4 from J, leaving 9 bases between them. Germline V CDR1 and CDR2: DFQATT, SNEGSKA (reference sequence). CDR3 loop: CSAREGRETQYF. The CDR3 nucleotides are TGCAGTGCTAGGGAGGGGCGAGAGACCCAGTACTTC.

This clonotype has just a few counts. This chain links TRBV5-4 with TRBJ2-2; TRBD1 matches 7 bases. This CDR3 has 14 residues. Germline lookup yields CDR1 SGHNT and CDR2 YYREEE (reference sequence). V trimming: 4 bases; J trimming: 6 bases; junction bases outside the gene matches: 6. CDR3 sequence: CASSPGQLSGELFF. In DNA form, the CDR3 reads TGTGCCAGCAGCCCGGGACAGTTATCCGGGGAGCTGTTTTTT.

The chain couples TRBV27 to TRBJ2-2; D may be TRBD1 (5 bases). CDR3 length: 16 residues. Trimming cost V 1 base and J 8 bases, with 17 bases left between them. CDR1 and CDR2 (germline): MNHEY, SMNVEV (reference sequence). This CDR3 is CASSLFSGLQKGELFF. CDR3 DNA sequence: TGTGCCAGCAGTTTATTTTCAGGGTTGCAGAAGGGGGAGCTGTTTTTT.